What follows describes a single T cell receptor (beta chain). The CDR3 is cut off 3 residues early in the read; its end comes from the germline J gene. This entry is derived from a study of T cell clonality in common variable immunodeficiency. Germline V gives CDR1 MNHEY, CDR2 SVGEGT. The CDR3 is made up of 14 amino acids. V was pared by 3 bases and J by 0 bases, with 9 bases between. The data were produced by immunoSEQ multiplex PCR, yet TCRdb's version contains in-frame clones alone and is incomplete. The table lists 40,000 to 45,000 clones, with no singletons. Source material: peripheral blood mononuclear cells. This clonotype was obtained from a person aged 18 to 70 in good health. V gene TRBV6-2 or TRBV6-3 combines with J gene TRBJ2-7, with D hard to call. Partial CDR3 DNA: TGTGCCAGCAGTTATCAAGGTTCCTCCTACGAG. Translation: CASSYQGSSYE. The full CDR3 protein is CASSYQGSSYEQYF.